This TCR beta chain derives from a study of blood T cell repertoires in COVID-19. Across the study: Both acute and convalescent COVID-19 samples were obtained from the United States, Italy and Spain. T cells, B-cell-depleted T cells, or PBMCs provided the cDNA or gDNA that served as material.

As processed by the authors: Quantification of nucleated cells was approximated via reference gene primer amplification. Using immunoSEQ multiplex PCR, the repertoire was profiled, and TCRdb retains in-frame clones only, with some absent. That table is the source of V, J and clone size, and D and trimming were worked out from the DNA. The table shows about 260,000 clones, with approximately 90% occurring only once. Trimming stripped 0 bases from V and 2 bases from J, with 14 bases between. This CDR3 contains 16 residues. CDR1 and CDR2 (germline): SGHAT, FQNNGV. The receptor was derived from a woman aged 50 to 65 who had recovered from COVID-19. The source material was peripheral blood. The J gene is TRBJ2-7, the V gene TRBV11-2; perhaps TRBD1 as D (6 bases). Here the CDR3 reads CASSLEISRGTYEQYF. CDR3 DNA sequence: TGTGCCAGCAGCTTAGAAATCTCCAGGGGTACCTACGAGCAGTACTTC.